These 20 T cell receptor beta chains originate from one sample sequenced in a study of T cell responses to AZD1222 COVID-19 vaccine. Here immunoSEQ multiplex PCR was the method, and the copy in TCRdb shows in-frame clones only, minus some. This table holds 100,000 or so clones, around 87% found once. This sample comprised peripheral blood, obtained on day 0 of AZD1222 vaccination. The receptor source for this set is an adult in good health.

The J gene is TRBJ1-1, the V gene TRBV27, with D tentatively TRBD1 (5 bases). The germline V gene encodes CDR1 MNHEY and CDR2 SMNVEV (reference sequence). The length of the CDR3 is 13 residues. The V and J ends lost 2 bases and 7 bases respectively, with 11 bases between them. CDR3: CASSLGQGVEAFF. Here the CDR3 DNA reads TGTGCCAGCAGTTTAGGGCAGGGCGTTGAAGCTTTCTTT.

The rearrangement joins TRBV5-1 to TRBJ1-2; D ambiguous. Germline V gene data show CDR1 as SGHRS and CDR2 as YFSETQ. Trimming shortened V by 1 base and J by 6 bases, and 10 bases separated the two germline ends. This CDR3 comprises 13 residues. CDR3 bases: TGCGCCAGCAGCTTGAGGTTGGGCGATGGCTACACCTTC. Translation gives CASSLRLGDGYTF.

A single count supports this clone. The CDR3: CAWSPGNSPLHF. Written as DNA, the CDR3 is TGTGCCTGGAGCCCAGGGAATTCACCCCTCCACTTT. This rearrangement joins TRBV30 to TRBJ1-6, with D possibly matching TRBD1 (5 bases). V was pared by 3 bases and J by 7 bases, with 7 bases between. The CDR3 contains 12 residues. The germline CDR1 and CDR2 sequences are GTSNPN and SVGIG (reference sequence).

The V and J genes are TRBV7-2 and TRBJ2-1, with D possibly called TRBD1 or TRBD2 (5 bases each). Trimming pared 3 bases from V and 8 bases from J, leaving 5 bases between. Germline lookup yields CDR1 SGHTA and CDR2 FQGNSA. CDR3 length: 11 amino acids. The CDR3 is CASSLGDEQFF. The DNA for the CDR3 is TGTGCCAGCAGCTTGGGGGATGAGCAGTTCTTC.

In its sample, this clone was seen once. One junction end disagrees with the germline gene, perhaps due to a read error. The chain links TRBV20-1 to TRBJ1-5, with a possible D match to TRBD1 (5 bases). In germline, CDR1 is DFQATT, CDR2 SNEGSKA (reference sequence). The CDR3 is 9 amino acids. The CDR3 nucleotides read TGCAGTTCCCCGGGACCTGGGTACTTT. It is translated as CSSPGPGYF.

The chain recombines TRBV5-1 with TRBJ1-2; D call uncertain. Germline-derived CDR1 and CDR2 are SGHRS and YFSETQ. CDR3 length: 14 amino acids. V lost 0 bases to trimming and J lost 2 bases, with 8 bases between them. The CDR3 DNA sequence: TGCGCCAGCAGCTTGGAAGGAAAAAACTATGGCTACACCTTC. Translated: CASSLEGKNYGYTF.

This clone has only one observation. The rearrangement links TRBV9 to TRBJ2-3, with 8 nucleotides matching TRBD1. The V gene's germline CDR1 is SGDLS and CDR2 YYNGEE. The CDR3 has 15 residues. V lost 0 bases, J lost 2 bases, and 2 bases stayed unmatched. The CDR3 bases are TGTGCCAGCAGCGTAGGGACAGGGTACACAGATACGCAGTATTTT. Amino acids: CASSVGTGYTDTQYF.

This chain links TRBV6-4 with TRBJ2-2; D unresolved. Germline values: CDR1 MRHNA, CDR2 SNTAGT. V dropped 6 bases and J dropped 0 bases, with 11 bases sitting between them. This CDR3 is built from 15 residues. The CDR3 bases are TGTGCCAGCAGCCCCGACACCTCGAACACCGGGGAGCTGTTTTTT. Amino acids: CASSPDTSNTGELFF.

The CDR3: CASSPKVEQFF. CDR3 nucleotides: TGTGCCAGCAGCCCGAAGGTTGAGCAGTTCTTC. The J gene is TRBJ2-1, the V gene TRBV7-9, with D unclear. V was clipped by 5 bases and J by 9 bases, with 8 bases between them. The CDR3 length is 11 residues. Germline values: CDR1 SEHNR, CDR2 FQNEAQ (reference sequence).

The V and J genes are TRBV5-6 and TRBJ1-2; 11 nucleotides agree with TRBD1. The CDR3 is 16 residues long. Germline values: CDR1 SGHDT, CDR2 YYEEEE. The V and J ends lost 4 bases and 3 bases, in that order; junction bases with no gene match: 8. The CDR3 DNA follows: TGTGCCAGCAGCCCGGGGACAGGGGGGACCGACTATGGCTACACCTTC. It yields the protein CASSPGTGGTDYGYTF.

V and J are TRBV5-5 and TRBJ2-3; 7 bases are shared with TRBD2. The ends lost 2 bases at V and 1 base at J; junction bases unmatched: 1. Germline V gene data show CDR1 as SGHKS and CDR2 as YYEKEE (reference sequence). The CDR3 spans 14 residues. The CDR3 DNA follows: TGTGCCAGCAGCTTTCTAGCGGGCACAGATACGCAGTATTTT. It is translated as CASSFLAGTDTQYF.

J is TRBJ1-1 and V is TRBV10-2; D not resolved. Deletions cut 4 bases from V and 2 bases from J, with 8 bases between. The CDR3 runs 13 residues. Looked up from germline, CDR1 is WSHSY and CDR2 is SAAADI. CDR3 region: CASSGQANTEAFF. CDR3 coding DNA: TGCGCCAGCAGTGGGCAGGCAAACACTGAAGCTTTCTTT.

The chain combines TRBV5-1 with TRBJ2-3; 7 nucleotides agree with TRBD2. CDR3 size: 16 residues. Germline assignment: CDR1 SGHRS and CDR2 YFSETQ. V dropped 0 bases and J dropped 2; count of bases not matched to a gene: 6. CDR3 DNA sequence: TGCGCCAGCAGCTTGGGGGCTAGCGGTTCCACAGATACGCAGTATTTT. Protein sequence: CASSLGASGSTDTQYF.

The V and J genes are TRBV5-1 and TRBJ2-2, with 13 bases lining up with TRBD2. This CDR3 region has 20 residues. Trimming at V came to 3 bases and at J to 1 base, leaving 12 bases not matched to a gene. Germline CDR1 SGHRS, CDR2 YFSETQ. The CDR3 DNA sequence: TGCGCCAGCAGCTCGAGAGTTCCGGGACTAGCGGGGCAGAACACCGGGGAGCTGTTTTTT. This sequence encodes CASSSRVPGLAGQNTGELFF.

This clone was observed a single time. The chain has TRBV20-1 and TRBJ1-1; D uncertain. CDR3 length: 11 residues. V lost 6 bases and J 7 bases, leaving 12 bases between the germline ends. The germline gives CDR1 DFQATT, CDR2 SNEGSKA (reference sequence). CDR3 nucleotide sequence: TGCAGTGCCCCCTCGAGGTTTGAAGCTTTCTTT. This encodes CSAPSRFEAFF.

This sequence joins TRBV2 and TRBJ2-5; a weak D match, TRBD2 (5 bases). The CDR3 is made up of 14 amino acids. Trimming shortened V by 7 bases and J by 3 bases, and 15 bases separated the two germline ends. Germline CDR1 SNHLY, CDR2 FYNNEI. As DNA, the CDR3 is TGTGCCAGCAAACTAGAGAGGACGGAAGAGACCCAGTACTTC. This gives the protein CASKLERTEETQYF.

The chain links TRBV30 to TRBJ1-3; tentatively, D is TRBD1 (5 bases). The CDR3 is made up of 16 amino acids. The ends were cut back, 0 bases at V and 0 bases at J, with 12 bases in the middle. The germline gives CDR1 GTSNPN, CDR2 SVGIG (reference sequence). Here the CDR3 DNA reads TGTGCCTGGAGTGTACGGCTAGGGGTCTCTGGAAACACCATATATTTT. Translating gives CAWSVRLGVSGNTIYF.

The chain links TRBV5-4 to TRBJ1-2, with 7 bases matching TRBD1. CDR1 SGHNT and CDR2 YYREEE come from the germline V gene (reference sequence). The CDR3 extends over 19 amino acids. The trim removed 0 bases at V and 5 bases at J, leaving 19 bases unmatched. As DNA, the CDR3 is TGTGCCAGCAGCTTGGGTCGACAGGGAGCGACGGGATCTTTATATGGCTACACCTTC. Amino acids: CASSLGRQGATGSLYGYTF.

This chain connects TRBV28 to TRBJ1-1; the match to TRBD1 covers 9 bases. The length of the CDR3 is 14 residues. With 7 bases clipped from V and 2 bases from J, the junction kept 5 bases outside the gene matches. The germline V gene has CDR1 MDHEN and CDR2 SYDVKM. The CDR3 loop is CASMYRGLNTEAFF. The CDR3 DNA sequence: TGTGCCAGCATGTACAGGGGGCTTAACACTGAAGCTTTCTTT. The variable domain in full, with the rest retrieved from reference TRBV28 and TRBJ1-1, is DVKVTQSSRYLVKRTGEKVFLECVQDMDHENMFWYRQDPGLGLRLIYFSYDVKMKEKGDIPEGYSVSREKKERFSLILESASTNQTSMYLCASMYRGLNTEAFFGQGTRLTVV.

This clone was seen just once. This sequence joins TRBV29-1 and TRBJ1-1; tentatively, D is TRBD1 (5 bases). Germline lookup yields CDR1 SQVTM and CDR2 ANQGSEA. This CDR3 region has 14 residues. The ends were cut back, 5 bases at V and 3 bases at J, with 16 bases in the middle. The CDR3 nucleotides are TGCAGCGTTCGTCCTTCCAGGGAGGACACTGAAGCTTTCTTT. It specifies CSVRPSREDTEAFF.